The 11 T cell receptor beta chains given below trace back to one sample, sequenced in a study of response to subunit inactivated influenza vaccine. TCRdb independently ran MiXCR on the RT-PCR reads; one entry per CDR3 protein. The top ten hold around 33% of the sample, which has about 160,000 distinct CDR3 sequences, about 10% seen once. Material: CD8+ T cells sorted from PBMCs, obtained roughly 24 months after vaccination. Receptor source: a man in his fifties or sixties who received an inactivated influenza vaccine.

V usage is TRBV28 and J usage is TRBJ1-5; the D is unclear. There are 15 residues in the CDR3. Germline loops: CDR1 MDHEN, CDR2 SYDVKM. V was trimmed by 2 bases and J by 4 bases, leaving 12 bases between them. CDR3 in amino acids: CASSLGVGPNQPQHF. DNA for the CDR3: TGTGCCAGCAGTTTAGGGGTTGGCCCTAATCAGCCCCAGCATTTT.

In its sample, this clonotype was seen many times. This chain joins TRBV6-2 or TRBV6-3 and TRBJ2-1; D gene unclear. V was pared by 0 bases and J by 0 bases, with 12 bases between. Germline V gene sequence: CDR1 MNHEY, CDR2 SVGEGT. The CDR3 has 17 residues. The CDR3 DNA reads as TGTGCCAGCAGTTACTCGAAGAGGCCTGACTCCTACAATGAGCAGTTCTTC. It specifies CASSYSKRPDSYNEQFF.

This chain joins TRBV29-1 and TRBJ1-2; D gene unclear. The CDR3 extends over 12 amino acids. V dropped 4 bases and J dropped 4 bases, with 10 bases sitting between them. In germline, CDR1 is SQVTM, CDR2 ANQGSEA. The CDR3 sequence is CSVVEESYGYTF. The CDR3 nucleotides read TGCAGCGTTGTAGAGGAAAGCTATGGCTACACCTTC.

The CDR3 protein is CAISEYRWEGAGELFF. The DNA for the CDR3 is TGTGCCATCAGTGAATACCGTTGGGAGGGGGCCGGGGAGCTGTTTTTT. The chain carries TRBV10-3 and TRBJ2-2, with D tentatively TRBD2 (7 bases). The V and J ends lost 3 bases and 6 bases respectively, with 17 bases between them. This CDR3 is built from 16 residues. Germline CDR1 reads ENHRY; CDR2 reads SYGVKD.

This clonotype has just a few counts. This sequence joins TRBV12-3 or TRBV12-4 and TRBJ2-2; 7 nucleotides line up with TRBD1. This CDR3 has 16 amino acids. V shed 6 bases, J shed 4 bases, and the junction held 11 bases outside the gene matches. The chain's CDR3 is CASSPQGRSTTGELFF. In DNA form, the CDR3 reads TGTGCCAGCAGCCCACAGGGGAGAAGCACCACCGGGGAGCTGTTTTTT.

The table lists this clonotype with a few counts. This chain connects TRBV7-8 to TRBJ2-1, with 9 bases matching TRBD2. V lost 3 bases to trimming and J lost 6 bases; unmatched junction nucleotides: 3. CDR3 length: 14 amino acids. From germline, CDR1 is SGHVS and CDR2 FQNEAQ. CDR3 sequence: CASSFAGGSNEQFF. CDR3 nucleotides: TGTGCCAGCAGCTTTGCGGGGGGGAGCAATGAGCAGTTCTTC.

This clonotype was detected many times. The chain recombines TRBV12-3 or TRBV12-4 with TRBJ1-1; maybe TRBD1 (6 bases). The V end lost 3 bases, the J end lost 10 bases, and 15 bases lay between the germline ends. The CDR3 loop spans 13 amino acids. The CDR3: CASSFGRGGPAFF. In DNA form, the CDR3 reads TGTGCCAGCAGTTTCGGGCGCGGGGGGCCAGCTTTCTTT.

This clonotype has more than one count but fewer than ten. The gene calls are TRBV7-2 and TRBJ2-3; D possibly corresponds to TRBD2 (5 bases). The CDR3 spans 13 residues. V was cut by 4 bases and J by 6 bases, with 11 bases left in between. Germline V CDR1 and CDR2: SGHTA, FQGNSA. The CDR3 nucleotides are TGTGCCAGCAGCTCCGGGCGGGTCGATACGCAGTATTTT. Its translation: CASSSGRVDTQYF.

In this sample, this clonotype turned up a few times. The chain employs TRBV7-8 and TRBJ1-4, with D possibly TRBD1 on 5 matching bases. This CDR3 spans 11 amino acids. Germline assignment: CDR1 SGHVS and CDR2 FQNEAQ. The V and J ends lost 2 bases and 12 bases respectively, with 7 bases between them. The CDR3 coding sequence is TGTGCCAGCAGCTTAAACAGGCAACTGTTTTTT. Translating it yields CASSLNRQLFF. Full variable domain (rest looked up from reference TRBV7-8 and TRBJ1-4): GAGVSQSPRYKVAKRGQDVALRCDPISGHVSLFWYQQALGQGPEFLTYFQNEAQLDKSGLPSDRFFAERPEGSVSTLKIQRTQQEDSAVYLCASSLNRQLFFGSGTQLSVL.

This clonotype came up a few times. The chain joins TRBV6-2 or TRBV6-3 to TRBJ2-5; possible D gene TRBD2, 5 bases. The CDR3 sequence is 12 residues long. CDR1 MNHEY and CDR2 SVGEGT come from the germline V gene. The germline V and J ends were trimmed by 8 bases and 3 bases, with 10 bases remaining between them. The CDR3 is CASSGLEETQYF. The DNA for the CDR3 is TGTGCCAGCTCTGGACTGGAAGAGACCCAGTACTTC.

In its sample, this clonotype was seen a few times. The V call is TRBV28, the J call TRBJ2-7; unclear D gene. Germline CDR1 MDHEN, CDR2 SYDVKM. This CDR3 spans 13 amino acids. V was cut by 2 bases and J by 7 bases, with 12 bases left in between. The CDR3 nucleotides are TGTGCCAGCAGTTTACGGCATTCGGTAGAGCAGTACTTC. This sequence encodes CASSLRHSVEQYF.